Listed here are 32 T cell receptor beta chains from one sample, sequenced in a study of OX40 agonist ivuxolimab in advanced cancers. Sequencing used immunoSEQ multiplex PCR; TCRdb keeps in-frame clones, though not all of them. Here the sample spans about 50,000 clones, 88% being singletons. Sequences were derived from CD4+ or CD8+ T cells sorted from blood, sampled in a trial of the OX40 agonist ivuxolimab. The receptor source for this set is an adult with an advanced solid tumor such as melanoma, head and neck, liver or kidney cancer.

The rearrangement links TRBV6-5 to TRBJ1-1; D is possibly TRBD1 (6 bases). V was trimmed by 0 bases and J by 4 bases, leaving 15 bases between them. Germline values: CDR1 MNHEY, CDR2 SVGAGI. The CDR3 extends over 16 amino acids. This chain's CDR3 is CASSYSWGRGATEAFF. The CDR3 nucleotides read TGTGCCAGCAGTTACTCTTGGGGGCGCGGGGCCACTGAAGCTTTCTTT.

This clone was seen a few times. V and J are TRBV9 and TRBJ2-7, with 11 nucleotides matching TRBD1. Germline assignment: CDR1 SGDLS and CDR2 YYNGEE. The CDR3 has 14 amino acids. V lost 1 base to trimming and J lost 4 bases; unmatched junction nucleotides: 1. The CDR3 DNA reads TGTGCCAGCAGCGTAAGGGACAGGGGGTACGAGCAGTACTTC. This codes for CASSVRDRGYEQYF.

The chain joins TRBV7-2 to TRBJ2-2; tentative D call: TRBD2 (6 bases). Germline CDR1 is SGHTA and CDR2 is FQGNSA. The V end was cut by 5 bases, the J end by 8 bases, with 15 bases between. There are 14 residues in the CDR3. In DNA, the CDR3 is TGTGCCAGCAGCCATTGGCGGGGAGTGGGGGAGCTGTTTTTT. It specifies CASSHWRGVGELFF.

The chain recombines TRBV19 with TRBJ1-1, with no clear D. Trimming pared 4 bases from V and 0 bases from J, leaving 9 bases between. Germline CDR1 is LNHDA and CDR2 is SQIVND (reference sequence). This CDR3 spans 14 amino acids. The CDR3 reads CASSTARMNTEAFF. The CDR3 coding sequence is TGTGCCAGTAGTACGGCGCGGATGAACACTGAAGCTTTCTTT.

DNA for the CDR3: TGTGCCAGCAGCTCCCCGACAGCTAACTATGGCTACACCTTC. This gives the protein CASSSPTANYGYTF. V and J are TRBV7-9 and TRBJ1-2; a possible D gene is TRBD1 (5 bases). The CDR3 runs to 14 residues. The germline V gene encodes CDR1 SEHNR and CDR2 FQNEAQ (reference sequence). The germline V and J ends were trimmed by 4 bases and 0 bases, with 9 bases remaining between them.

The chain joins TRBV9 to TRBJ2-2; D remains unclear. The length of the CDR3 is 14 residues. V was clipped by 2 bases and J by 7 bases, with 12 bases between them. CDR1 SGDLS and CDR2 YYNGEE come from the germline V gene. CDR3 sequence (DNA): TGTGCCAGCAGCGTGTCTCTTGCTGGCGGGGAGCTGTTTTTT. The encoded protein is CASSVSLAGGELFF.

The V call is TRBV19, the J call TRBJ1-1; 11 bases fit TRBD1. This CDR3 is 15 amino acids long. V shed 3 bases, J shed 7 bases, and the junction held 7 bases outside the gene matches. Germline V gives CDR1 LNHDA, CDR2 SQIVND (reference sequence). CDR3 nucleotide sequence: TGTGCCAGTAGTATGATGGACAGGGGGCCTGTTGAAGCTTTCTTT. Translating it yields CASSMMDRGPVEAFF.

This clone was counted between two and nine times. The CDR3 region is CASSLSSTSLNTGELFF. CDR3 DNA: TGTGCCAGCAGCTTATCCTCGACTAGCCTGAACACCGGGGAGCTGTTTTTT. J is TRBJ2-2 and V is TRBV11-1, with 7 bases lining up with TRBD2. V shed 2 bases, J shed 1 base, and the junction held 7 bases outside the gene matches. Germline CDR1 and CDR2: SGHAT and FQDESV (reference sequence). The CDR3 runs 17 residues.

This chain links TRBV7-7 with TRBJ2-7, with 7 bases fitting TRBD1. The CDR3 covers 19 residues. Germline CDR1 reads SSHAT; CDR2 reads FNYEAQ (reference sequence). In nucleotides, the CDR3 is TGTGCTAGCGCCCTAGGGCCCCGGGACAGTCTATTATTCTCCTACGAGCAGTACTTC. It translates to CASALGPRDSLLFSYEQYF.

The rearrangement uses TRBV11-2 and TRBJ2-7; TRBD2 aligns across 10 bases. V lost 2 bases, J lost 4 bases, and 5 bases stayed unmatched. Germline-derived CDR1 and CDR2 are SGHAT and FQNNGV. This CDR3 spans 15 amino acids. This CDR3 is CASSLQPTSGYEQYF. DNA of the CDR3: TGTGCCAGCAGCTTACAACCGACTAGCGGGTACGAGCAGTACTTC.

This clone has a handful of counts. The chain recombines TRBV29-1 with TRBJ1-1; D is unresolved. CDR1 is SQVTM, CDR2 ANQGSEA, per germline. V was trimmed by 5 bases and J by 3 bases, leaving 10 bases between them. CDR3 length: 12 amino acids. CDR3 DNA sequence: TGCAGCGTTTGGGATGGGGACACTGAAGCTTTCTTT. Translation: CSVWDGDTEAFF. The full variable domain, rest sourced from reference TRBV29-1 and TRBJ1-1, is SAVISQKPSRDICQRGTSLTIQCQVDSQVTMMFWYRQQPGQSLTLIATANQGSEATYESGFVIDKFPISRPNLTFSTLTVSNMSPEDSSIYLCSVWDGDTEAFFGQGTRLTVV.

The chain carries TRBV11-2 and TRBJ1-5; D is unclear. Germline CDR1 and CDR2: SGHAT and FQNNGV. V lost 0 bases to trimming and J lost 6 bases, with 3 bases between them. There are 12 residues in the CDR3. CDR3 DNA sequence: TGTGCCAGCAGCTTAGAGGGTCAGCCCCAGCATTTT. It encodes CASSLEGQPQHF.

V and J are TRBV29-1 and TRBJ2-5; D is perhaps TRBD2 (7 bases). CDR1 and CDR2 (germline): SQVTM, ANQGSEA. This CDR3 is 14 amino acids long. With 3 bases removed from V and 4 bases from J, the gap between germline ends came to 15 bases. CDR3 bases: TGCAGCGTTGAGAGGAGGGGGGGAGGAGAGACCCAGTACTTC. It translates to CSVERRGGGETQYF.

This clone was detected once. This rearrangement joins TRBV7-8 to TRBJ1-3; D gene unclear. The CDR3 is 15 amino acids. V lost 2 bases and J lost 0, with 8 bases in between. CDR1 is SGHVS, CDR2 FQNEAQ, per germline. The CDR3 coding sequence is TGTGCCAGCAGCTTACTCGGAGGCTCTGGAAACACCATATATTTT. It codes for CASSLLGGSGNTIYF.

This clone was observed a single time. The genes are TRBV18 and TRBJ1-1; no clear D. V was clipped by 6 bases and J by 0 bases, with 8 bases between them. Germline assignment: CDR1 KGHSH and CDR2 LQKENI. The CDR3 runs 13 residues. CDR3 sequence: CASSLALNTEAFF. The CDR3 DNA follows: TGTGCCAGCTCCCTGGCCCTGAACACTGAAGCTTTCTTT.

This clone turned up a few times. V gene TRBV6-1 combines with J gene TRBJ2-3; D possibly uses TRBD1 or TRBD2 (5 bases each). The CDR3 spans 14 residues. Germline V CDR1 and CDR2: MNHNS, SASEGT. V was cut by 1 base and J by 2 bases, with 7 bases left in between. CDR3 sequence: CASSEGDPTDTQYF. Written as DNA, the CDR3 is TGTGCCAGCAGTGAAGGGGACCCCACAGATACGCAGTATTTT.

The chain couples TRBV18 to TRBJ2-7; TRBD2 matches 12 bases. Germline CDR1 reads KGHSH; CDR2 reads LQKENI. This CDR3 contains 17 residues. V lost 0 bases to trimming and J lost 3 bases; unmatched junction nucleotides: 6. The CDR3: CASSPPGLAGISYEQYF. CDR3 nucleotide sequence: TGTGCCAGCTCACCACCGGGACTAGCGGGTATAAGCTACGAGCAGTACTTC.

CDR3 in amino acids: CASRPAWGGNYGYTF. The CDR3 coding sequence is TGTGCCAGCAGACCAGCCTGGGGGGGAAACTATGGCTACACCTTC. V and J are TRBV28 and TRBJ1-2; D perhaps matches TRBD1 (5 bases). V dropped 6 bases and J dropped 2 bases, with 16 bases sitting between them. Germline V gives CDR1 MDHEN, CDR2 SYDVKM. This CDR3 is 15 amino acids long.

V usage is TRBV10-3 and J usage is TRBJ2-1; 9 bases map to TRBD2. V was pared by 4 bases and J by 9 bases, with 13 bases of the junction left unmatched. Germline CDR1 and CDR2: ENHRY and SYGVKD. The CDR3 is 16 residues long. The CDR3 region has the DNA TGTGCCATCAGTGTGGCTAGCGGGACCCCTTATGGTGAGCAGTTCTTC. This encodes CAISVASGTPYGEQFF.

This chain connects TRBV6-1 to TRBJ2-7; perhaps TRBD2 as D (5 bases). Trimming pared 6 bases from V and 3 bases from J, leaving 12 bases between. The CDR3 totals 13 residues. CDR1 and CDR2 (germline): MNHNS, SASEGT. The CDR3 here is CASRTRSNYEQYF. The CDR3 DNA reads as TGTGCCAGCAGAACTAGATCAAACTACGAGCAGTACTTC.

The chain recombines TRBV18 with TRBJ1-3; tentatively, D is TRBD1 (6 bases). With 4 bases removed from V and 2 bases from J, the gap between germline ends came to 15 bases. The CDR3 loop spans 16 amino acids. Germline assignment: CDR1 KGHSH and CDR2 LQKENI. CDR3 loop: CASSLGQPRTGNTIYF. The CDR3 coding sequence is TGTGCCAGCTCACTCGGACAGCCAAGAACTGGAAACACCATATATTTT.

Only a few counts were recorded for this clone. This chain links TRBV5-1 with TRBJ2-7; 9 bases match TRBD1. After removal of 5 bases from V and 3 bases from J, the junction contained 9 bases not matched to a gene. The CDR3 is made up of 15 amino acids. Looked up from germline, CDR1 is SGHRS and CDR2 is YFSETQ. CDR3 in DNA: TGCGCCAGCAGTATCGATACAGGGGGCGTCTACGAGCAGTACTTC. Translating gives CASSIDTGGVYEQYF.

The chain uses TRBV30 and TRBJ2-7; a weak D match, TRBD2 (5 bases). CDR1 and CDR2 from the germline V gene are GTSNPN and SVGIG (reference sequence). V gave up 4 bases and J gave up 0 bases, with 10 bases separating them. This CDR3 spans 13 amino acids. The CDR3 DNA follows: TGTGCCTGGAAACGGGGATCCTCCTACGAGCAGTACTTC. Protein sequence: CAWKRGSSYEQYF.

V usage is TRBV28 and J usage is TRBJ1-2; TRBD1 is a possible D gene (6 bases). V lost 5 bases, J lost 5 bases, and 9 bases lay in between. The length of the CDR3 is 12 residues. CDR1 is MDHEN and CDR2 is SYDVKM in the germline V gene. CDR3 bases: TGTGCCAGCAGTCCCGGACAGTATGGCTACACCTTC. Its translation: CASSPGQYGYTF.

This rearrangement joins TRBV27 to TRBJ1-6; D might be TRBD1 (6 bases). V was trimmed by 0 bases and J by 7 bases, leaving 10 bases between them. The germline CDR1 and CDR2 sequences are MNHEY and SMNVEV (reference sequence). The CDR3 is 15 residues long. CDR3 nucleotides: TGTGCCAGCAGTTTATCACGGGGGCGGAATTCACCCCTCCACTTT. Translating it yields CASSLSRGRNSPLHF.

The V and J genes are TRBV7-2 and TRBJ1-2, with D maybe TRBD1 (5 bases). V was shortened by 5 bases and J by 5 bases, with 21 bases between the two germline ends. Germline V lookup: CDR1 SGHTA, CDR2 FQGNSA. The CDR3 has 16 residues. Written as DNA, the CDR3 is TGTGCCAGCAGCCGTGGGGGGGAGGAAATCGTTTATGGCTACACCTTC. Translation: CASSRGGEEIVYGYTF. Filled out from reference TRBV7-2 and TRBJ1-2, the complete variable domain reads GAGVSQSPSNKVTEKGKDVELRCDPISGHTALYWYRQSLGQGLEFLIYFQGNSAPDKSGLPSDRFSAERTGGSVSTLTIQRTQQEDSAVYLCASSRGGEEIVYGYTFGSGTRLTVV.

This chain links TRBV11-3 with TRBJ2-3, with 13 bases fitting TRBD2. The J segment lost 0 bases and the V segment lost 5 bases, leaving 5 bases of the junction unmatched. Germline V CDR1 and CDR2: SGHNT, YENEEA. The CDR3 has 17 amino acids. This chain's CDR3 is CASSPGLAGVSTDTQYF. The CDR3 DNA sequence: TGTGCCAGCAGCCCTGGACTAGCGGGGGTTAGCACAGATACGCAGTATTTT. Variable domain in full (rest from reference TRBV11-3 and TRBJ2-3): EAGVVQSPRYKIIEKKQPVAFWCNPISGHNTLYWYLQNLGQGPELLIRYENEEAVDDSQLPKDRFSAERLKGVDSTLKIQPAELGDSAVYLCASSPGLAGVSTDTQYFGPGTRLTVL.

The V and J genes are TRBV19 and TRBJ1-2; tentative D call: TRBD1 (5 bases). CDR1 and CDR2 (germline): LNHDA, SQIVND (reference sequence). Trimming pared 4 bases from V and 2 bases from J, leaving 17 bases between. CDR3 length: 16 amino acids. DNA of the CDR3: TGTGCCAGTAGTAACCCCAACAGGATACGGAACTATGGCTACACCTTC. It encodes CASSNPNRIRNYGYTF.

The CDR3 nucleotides read TGTGCCAGCAGACTTGAAGACCCCTTAACCTTCACAGATACGCAGTATTTT. The encoded protein is CASRLEDPLTFTDTQYF. The rearrangement joins TRBV7-3 to TRBJ2-3; D is unresolved. CDR3 length equals 17 residues. V was pared by 6 bases and J by 2 bases, with 21 bases between. Germline CDR1 is SGHTA and CDR2 is FQGTGA.

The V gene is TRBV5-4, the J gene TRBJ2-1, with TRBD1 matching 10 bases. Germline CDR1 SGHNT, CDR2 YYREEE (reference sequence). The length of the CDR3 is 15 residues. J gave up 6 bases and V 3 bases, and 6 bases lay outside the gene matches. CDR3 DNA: TGTGCCAGCAGCTCAATCGGGACAGGGGTCAATGAGCAGTTCTTC. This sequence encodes CASSSIGTGVNEQFF.

The CDR3 region has the DNA TGTGCCAGCAGACTCAAAGCGGGGAGCTCCTACAATGAGCAGTTCTTC. Protein sequence: CASRLKAGSSYNEQFF. The V and J genes are TRBV6-6 and TRBJ2-1; 7 bases are a match to TRBD2. The germline V gene encodes CDR1 MNHNY and CDR2 SVGAGI (reference sequence). The trim removed 6 bases at V and 0 bases at J, leaving 8 bases unmatched. The CDR3 covers 16 residues.

The CDR3 DNA reads as TGTGCCAGCAGCGAGGGACAGGCCACCGGGGAGCTGTTTTTT. Protein sequence: CASSEGQATGELFF. The V and J genes are TRBV9 and TRBJ2-2, with TRBD1 identical over 8 bases. The junction had 2 bases not matched to a gene; V was cut back by 3 bases and J by 4 bases. The CDR3 is 14 residues long. Germline assignment: CDR1 SGDLS and CDR2 YYNGEE. The entire variable domain, with the rest obtained from reference TRBV9 and TRBJ2-2, is as follows: DSGVTQTPKHLITATGQRVTLRCSPRSGDLSVYWYQQSLDQGLQFLIQYYNGEERAKGNILERFSAQQFPDLHSELNLSSLELGDSALYFCASSEGQATGELFFGEGSRLTVL.